The next 9 T cell receptor beta chains were all read from a single sample in a study of blood T cell repertoires in COVID-19. The method was immunoSEQ multiplex PCR; TCRdb's version includes in-frame clones alone and lacks a portion of them. The table lists about 180,000 clones, 88% of them singletons. Sequences were obtained from peripheral blood. The origin of the receptors is a woman in her 30s with acute or convalescent COVID-19.

The rearrangement joins TRBV6-5 to TRBJ2-1, with a tentative D call TRBD2 (6 bases). V dropped 6 bases and J dropped 16 bases, with 28 bases sitting between them. There are 15 residues in the CDR3. Germline V gene sequence: CDR1 MNHEY, CDR2 SVGAGI. As DNA, the CDR3 is TGTGCCAGCAGCACCATCCGCACCGGGACTCCGATGAGATTCTTC. It translates to CASSTIRTGTPMRFF.

The chain joins TRBV6-5 to TRBJ1-4, with 8 bases matching TRBD1. The CDR3 runs 13 residues. Germline-derived CDR1 and CDR2 are MNHEY and SVGAGI. V was pared by 5 bases and J by 8 bases, with 4 bases of the junction left unmatched. The CDR3 loop is CASSRGQGEKLFF. In DNA, the CDR3 is TGTGCCAGCAGTCGCGGACAGGGCGAAAAACTGTTTTTT.

The chain is built from TRBV5-1 and TRBJ2-1; D is ambiguous. V was pared by 0 bases and J by 0 bases, with 10 bases between. From germline, CDR1 is SGHRS and CDR2 YFSETQ. The CDR3 consists of 16 residues. CDR3 nucleotide sequence: TGCGCCAGCAGCTTGGGGCCCCAAAGCTCCTACAATGAGCAGTTCTTC. Amino acid sequence: CASSLGPQSSYNEQFF. Full variable domain (remainder filled in from reference TRBV5-1 and TRBJ2-1): KAGVTQTPRYLIKTRGQQVTLSCSPISGHRSVSWYQQTPGQGLQFLFEYFSETQRNKGNFPGRFSGRQFSNSRSEMNVSTLELGDSALYLCASSLGPQSSYNEQFFGPGTRLTVL.

The rearrangement joins TRBV10-3 to TRBJ2-2; no reliable D call. CDR3 length equals 14 residues. Trimming stripped 9 bases from V and 6 bases from J, with 17 bases between. The germline gives CDR1 ENHRY, CDR2 SYGVKD. CDR3 sequence reads: CAIRTGSPAGELFF. DNA of the CDR3: TGTGCCATTAGAACCGGGTCTCCGGCCGGGGAGCTGTTTTTT.

The V call is TRBV5-1, the J call TRBJ1-2; D is unclear. Trimming took off 0 bases at V and 4 bases at J, with 7 bases between the two ends. The germline CDR1 and CDR2 sequences are SGHRS and YFSETQ. The length of the CDR3 is 13 residues. The DNA for the CDR3 is TGCGCCAGCAGCTTGGACAGCCTCTATGGCTACACCTTC. Translating gives CASSLDSLYGYTF.

In nucleotides, the CDR3 is TGTGCCAGTAGTGAGACAGGGGATTGGAACACCATATATTTT. It specifies CASSETGDWNTIYF. The chain combines TRBV19 with TRBJ1-3; 8 nucleotides align to TRBD1. This CDR3 has 14 residues. From germline, CDR1 is LNHDA and CDR2 SQIVND (reference sequence). The V and J ends lost 5 bases and 7 bases, in that order; junction bases with no gene match: 7.

This chain connects TRBV19 to TRBJ1-4, with 10 bases aligning to TRBD1. V shed 5 bases, J shed 8 bases, and the junction held 8 bases outside the gene matches. The length of the CDR3 is 15 residues. Per germline, CDR1 LNHDA and CDR2 SQIVND (reference sequence). The CDR3, as DNA: TGTGCCAGTAGTCGGGACAGGGGATTGGAAGAAAAACTGTTTTTT. Encoded protein: CASSRDRGLEEKLFF.

The CDR3 bases are TGTGCCAGCAGCCGACTAGCGGGAGCATACAATGAGCAGTTCTTC. Residues: CASSRLAGAYNEQFF. V is TRBV14 and J is TRBJ2-1; 12 nucleotides agree with TRBD2. This CDR3 is 15 amino acids long. V lost 4 bases, J lost 4 bases, and 2 bases stayed unmatched. Germline assignment: CDR1 SGHDN and CDR2 FVKESK.

This clone was detected only once. The V and J genes are TRBV11-2 and TRBJ1-3; 11 bases align to TRBD1. Germline V lookup: CDR1 SGHAT, CDR2 FQNNGV. The CDR3 is made up of 17 amino acids. The V segment lost 6 bases and the J segment 0 bases; nucleotides outside the gene matches: 7. The CDR3 DNA reads TGTGCCAGCAGGAGGACAGGGGGCCAACTCTCTGGAAACACCATATATTTT. Its translation: CASRRTGGQLSGNTIYF. Filled out from reference TRBV11-2 and TRBJ1-3, the complete variable domain reads EAGVAQSPRYKIIEKRQSVAFWCNPISGHATLYWYQQILGQGPKLLIQFQNNGVVDDSQLPKDRFSAERLKGVDSTLKIQPAKLEDSAVYLCASRRTGGQLSGNTIYFGEGSWLTVV.